A selection of T cell receptor beta chains follows, all from one sample in a study of cytomegalovirus exposure and HLA in healthy donors. Assay: immunoSEQ multiplex PCR; the TCRdb copy retains only in-frame clones and omits some. Of 70,000 to 90,000 clones in the sample, 50% to 80% were seen once. Sequencing was performed on PBMCs. The receptor set was obtained from a man aged 35-49 years in good health and CMV-seropositive. Both conserved end residues are part of each CDR3. A D gene is named only where the DNA matches it firmly. A row's size may be missing; if present it is once, few, many or a size class.

J gene: TRBJ2-5; D gene: -; V gene: TRBV29-1; clone size: few; CDR3 DNA: TGCAGCGTCCCCCGGGGAGAGACCCAGTACTTC; CDR3 protein: CSVPRGETQYF
J gene: TRBJ1-5; D gene: TRBD1; V gene: TRBV5-4; clone size: -; CDR3 DNA: TGTGCCAGCAGCTCAAAACAGGGGGCTAGCAATCAGCCCCAGCATTTT; CDR3 protein: CASSSKQGASNQPQHF
J gene: TRBJ2-3; D gene: TRBD2; V gene: TRBV2; clone size: -; CDR3 DNA: TGTGCCAGCAGTCGGCTAGCGGAGGTGGCAGATACGCAGTATTTT; CDR3 protein: CASSRLAEVADTQYF
J gene: TRBJ1-2; D gene: -; V gene: TRBV6-6; clone size: few; CDR3 DNA: TGTGCCAGCAGTTACGAGGGAGTCAACTATGGCTACACCTTC; CDR3 protein: CASSYEGVNYGYTF
J gene: TRBJ1-5; D gene: TRBD1; V gene: TRBV16; clone size: -; CDR3 DNA: TGTGCCAGCAGCCAAAACAGGGGATCGGGCAATCAGCCCCAGCATTTT; CDR3 protein: CASSQNRGSGNQPQHF
J gene: TRBJ2-3; D gene: -; V gene: TRBV5-4; clone size: -; CDR3 DNA: TGTGCCAGCAGCGGTTCAGGGGGGCGGAGCACAGATACGCAGTATTTT; CDR3 protein: CASSGSGGRSTDTQYF
J gene: TRBJ2-3; D gene: TRBD1; V gene: TRBV5-1; clone size: few; CDR3 DNA: TGCGCCAGCAGCTCAGGACAGGGGGGACATAGCACAGATACGCAGTATTTT; CDR3 protein: CASSSGQGGHSTDTQYF
J gene: TRBJ2-1; D gene: TRBD1; V gene: TRBV11-3; clone size: -; CDR3 DNA: TGTGCCAGCAGCTTAGGTGGGACAGTATACAATGAGCAGTTCTTC; CDR3 protein: CASSLGGTVYNEQFF
J gene: TRBJ2-7; D gene: TRBD1; V gene: TRBV6-5; clone size: -; CDR3 DNA: TGTGCCACCTCAGGGGGCGCGTCCGAGCAGTACTTC; CDR3 protein: CATSGGASEQYF
J gene: TRBJ2-2; D gene: TRBD1; V gene: TRBV19; clone size: -; CDR3 DNA: TGTGCCAGTAGTGAGACAGGGGTAAACACCGGGGAGCTGTTTTTT; CDR3 protein: CASSETGVNTGELFF
J gene: TRBJ2-2; D gene: -; V gene: TRBV11-1; clone size: -; CDR3 DNA: TGTGCCAGCAGCGTCAGGGAAAGGGCCGGGGAGCTGTTTTTT; CDR3 protein: CASSVRERAGELFF
J gene: TRBJ1-3; D gene: -; V gene: TRBV18; clone size: -; CDR3 DNA: TGTGCCAGCTCACGGGAGGTGGAAGGAAACACCATATATTTT; CDR3 protein: CASSREVEGNTIYF
J gene: TRBJ2-5; D gene: TRBD2; V gene: TRBV5-1; clone size: -; CDR3 DNA: TGCGCCAGCCGAAGGGCGGGGGGGTCAGAGACCCAGTACTTC; CDR3 protein: CASRRAGGSETQYF
J gene: TRBJ2-7; D gene: TRBD1; V gene: TRBV4-1; clone size: -; CDR3 DNA: TGCGCCAGCAGCCGCCCAGGGACAGGGGGATACGAGCAGTACTTC; CDR3 protein: CASSRPGTGGYEQYF
J gene: TRBJ2-1; D gene: -; V gene: TRBV2; clone size: -; CDR3 DNA: TGTGCCAGCAGTGGTCCGTGGCGGGTGGAGTTCTTC; CDR3 protein: CASSGPWRVEFF
J gene: TRBJ2-3; D gene: TRBD2; V gene: TRBV9; clone size: -; CDR3 DNA: TGTGCCAGCAGCACCCGGACTAGCGGGGGGGTGACAGATACGCAGTATTTT; CDR3 protein: CASSTRTSGGVTDTQYF